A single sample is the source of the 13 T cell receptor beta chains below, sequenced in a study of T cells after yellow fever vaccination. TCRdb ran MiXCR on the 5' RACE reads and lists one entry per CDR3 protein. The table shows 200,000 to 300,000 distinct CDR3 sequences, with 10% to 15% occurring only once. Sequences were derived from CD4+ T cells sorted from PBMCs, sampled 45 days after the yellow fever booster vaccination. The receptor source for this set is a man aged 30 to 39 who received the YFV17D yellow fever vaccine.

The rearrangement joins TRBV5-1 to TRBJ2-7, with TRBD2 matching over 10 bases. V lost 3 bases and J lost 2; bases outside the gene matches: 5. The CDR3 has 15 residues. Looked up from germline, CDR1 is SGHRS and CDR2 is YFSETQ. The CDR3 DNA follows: TGCGCCAGCAGCTCCCTCACTAGCGGGGCCTACGAGCAGTACTTC. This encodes CASSSLTSGAYEQYF.

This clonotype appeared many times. CDR3 residues: CASPRKAGPSYEQYF. The CDR3, as DNA: TGTGCCAGCCCCCGGAAAGCGGGACCTTCCTACGAGCAGTACTTC. The chain uses TRBV21-1 and TRBJ2-7; the table's D gene call, TRBD2, was not cross checked with the DNA. TRBV21-1 has pseudogene status. The CDR3 loop spans 15 amino acids.

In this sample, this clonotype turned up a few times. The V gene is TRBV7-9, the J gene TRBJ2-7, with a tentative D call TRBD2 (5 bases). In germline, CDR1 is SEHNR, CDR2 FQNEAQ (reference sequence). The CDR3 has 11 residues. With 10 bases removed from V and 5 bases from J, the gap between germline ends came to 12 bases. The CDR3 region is CATEGDHEQYF. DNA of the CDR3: TGTGCCACCGAGGGAGACCACGAGCAGTACTTC.

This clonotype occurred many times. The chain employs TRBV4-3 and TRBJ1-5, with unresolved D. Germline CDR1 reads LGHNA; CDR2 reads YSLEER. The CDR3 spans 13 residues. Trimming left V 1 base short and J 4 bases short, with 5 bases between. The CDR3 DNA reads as TGCGCCAGCAGCCAAGGGGCAAATCAGCCCCAGCATTTT. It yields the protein CASSQGANQPQHF.

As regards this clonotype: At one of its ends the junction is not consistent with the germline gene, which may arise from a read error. The CDR3, as DNA: TGTGCCAGCAGCTCCGGAGGTGCACAGGGAGACTTC. This sequence encodes CASSSGGAQGDF. The chain is built from TRBV5-6 and TRBJ2-7; D is possibly TRBD1 (6 bases). The CDR3 has 12 amino acids. Germline V gene sequence: CDR1 SGHDT, CDR2 YYEEEE.

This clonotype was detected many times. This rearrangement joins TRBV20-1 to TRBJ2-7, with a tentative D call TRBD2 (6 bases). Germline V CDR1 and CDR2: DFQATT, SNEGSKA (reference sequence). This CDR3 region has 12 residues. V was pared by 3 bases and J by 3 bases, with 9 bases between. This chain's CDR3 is CSASKAGYEQYF. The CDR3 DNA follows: TGCAGTGCTAGTAAAGCGGGCTACGAGCAGTACTTC.

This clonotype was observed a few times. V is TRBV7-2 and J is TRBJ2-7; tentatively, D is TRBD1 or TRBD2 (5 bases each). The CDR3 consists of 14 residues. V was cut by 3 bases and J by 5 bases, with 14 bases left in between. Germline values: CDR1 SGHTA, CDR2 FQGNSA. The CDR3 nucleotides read TGTGCCAGCAGCTTCGGCAGGGAGATGAACGAGCAGTACTTC. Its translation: CASSFGREMNEQYF.

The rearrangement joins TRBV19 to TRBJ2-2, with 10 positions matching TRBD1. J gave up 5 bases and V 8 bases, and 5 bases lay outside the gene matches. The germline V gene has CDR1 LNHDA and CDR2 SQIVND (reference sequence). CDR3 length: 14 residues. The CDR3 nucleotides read TGTGCCAGTGGGAGGACAGGGGGAACCGGGGAGCTGTTTTTT. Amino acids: CASGRTGGTGELFF.

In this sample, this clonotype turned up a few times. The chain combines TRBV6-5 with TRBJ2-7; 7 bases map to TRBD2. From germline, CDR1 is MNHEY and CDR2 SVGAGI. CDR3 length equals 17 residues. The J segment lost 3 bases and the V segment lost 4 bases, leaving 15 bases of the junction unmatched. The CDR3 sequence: CASSSLLAQREIYEQYF. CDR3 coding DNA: TGTGCCAGCAGTTCCCTTCTAGCGCAGCGGGAAATCTACGAGCAGTACTTC.

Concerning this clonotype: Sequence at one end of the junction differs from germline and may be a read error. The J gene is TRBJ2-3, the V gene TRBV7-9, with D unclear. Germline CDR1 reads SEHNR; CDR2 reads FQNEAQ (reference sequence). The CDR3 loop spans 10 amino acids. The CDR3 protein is CASSIDTQYF. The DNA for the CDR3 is TGTGCCAGCAGCATAGATACGCAGTATTTT.

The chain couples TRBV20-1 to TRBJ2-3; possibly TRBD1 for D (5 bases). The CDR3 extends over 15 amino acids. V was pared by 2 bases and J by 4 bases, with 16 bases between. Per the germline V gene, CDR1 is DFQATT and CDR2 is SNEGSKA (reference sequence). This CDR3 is CSARNSKGQSDTQYF. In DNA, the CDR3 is TGCAGTGCTAGAAATTCTAAGGGGCAATCAGATACGCAGTATTTT.

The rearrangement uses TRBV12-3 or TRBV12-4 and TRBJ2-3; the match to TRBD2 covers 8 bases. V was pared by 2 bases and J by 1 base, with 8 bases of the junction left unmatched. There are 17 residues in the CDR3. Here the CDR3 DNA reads TGTGCCAGCAGTTTAATTACGGGGGGGCGCGGCACAGATACGCAGTATTTT. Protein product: CASSLITGGRGTDTQYF.

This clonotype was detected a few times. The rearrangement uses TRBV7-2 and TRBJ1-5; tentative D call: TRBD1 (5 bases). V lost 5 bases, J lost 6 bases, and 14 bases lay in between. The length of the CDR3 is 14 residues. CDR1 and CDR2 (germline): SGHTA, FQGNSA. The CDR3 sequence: CASSPGGVPQPQHF. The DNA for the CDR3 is TGTGCCAGCAGCCCTGGGGGGGTTCCTCAGCCCCAGCATTTT.